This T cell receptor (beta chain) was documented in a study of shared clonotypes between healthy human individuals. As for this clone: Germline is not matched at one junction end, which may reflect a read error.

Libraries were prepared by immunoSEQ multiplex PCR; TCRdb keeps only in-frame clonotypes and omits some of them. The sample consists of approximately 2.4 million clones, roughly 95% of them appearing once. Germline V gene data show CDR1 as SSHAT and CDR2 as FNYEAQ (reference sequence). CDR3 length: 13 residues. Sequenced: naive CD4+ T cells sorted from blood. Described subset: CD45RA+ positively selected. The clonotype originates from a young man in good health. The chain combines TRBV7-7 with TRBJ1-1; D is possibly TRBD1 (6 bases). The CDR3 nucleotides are TGTGCTAGCAGCACGGACAGGAACACTGAAGCTTTCTTT. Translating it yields CASSTDRNTEAFF.